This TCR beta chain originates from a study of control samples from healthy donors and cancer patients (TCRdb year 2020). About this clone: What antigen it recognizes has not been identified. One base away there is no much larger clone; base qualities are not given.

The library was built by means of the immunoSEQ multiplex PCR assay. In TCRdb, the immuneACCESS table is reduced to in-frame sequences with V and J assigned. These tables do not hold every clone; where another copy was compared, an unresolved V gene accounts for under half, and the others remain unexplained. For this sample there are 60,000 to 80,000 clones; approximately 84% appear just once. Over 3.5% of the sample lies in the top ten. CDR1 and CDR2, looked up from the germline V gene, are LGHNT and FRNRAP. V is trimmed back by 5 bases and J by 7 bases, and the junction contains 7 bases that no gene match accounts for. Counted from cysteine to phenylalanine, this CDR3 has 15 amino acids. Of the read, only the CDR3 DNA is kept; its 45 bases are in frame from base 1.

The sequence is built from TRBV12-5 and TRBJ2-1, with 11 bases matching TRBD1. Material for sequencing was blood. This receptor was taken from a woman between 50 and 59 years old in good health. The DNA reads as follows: TGTGCTAGTGGTACCTCAGGACAGGGGGCGAATGAGCAGTTCTTC. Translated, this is CASGTSGQGANEQFF.